Shown below are 10 T cell receptor beta chains from a single sample sequenced in a study of post-analysis software for immune sequencing data (dated by TCRdb to the mid-2010s). General study outcomes and caveats: Four to six TRBV segments, including TRBV5-6, TRBV5-1 and TRBV20-1, were significantly more frequent in patients than controls.

No antigen has been identified for these receptors. Libraries were made using PCR. Sequencing relied on an Illumina HiSeq 2500. To reduce PCR and sequencing biases, unique molecular identifiers were built into the TCR beta cDNA libraries. The raw public data were reprocessed by TCRdb itself: fastp quality trimming at Q25, MiXCR clonotype calling, in-frame beta chains only. Rows are unified per CDR3 protein, each entry keeping the most common DNA and genes. The sample profile shows around 200,000 distinct CDR3 sequences; approximately 30% of them were found once. The ten largest clones add up to around 3.2% of the sample. Sequencing used blood. Receptors originate from a girl under 18 with multiple sclerosis.

CDR3 in amino acids: CSARAPLEGPEQFF. In DNA, the CDR3 is TGCAGTGCTAGAGCCCCGCTAGAGGGGCCTGAGCAGTTCTTC. The genes are TRBV20-1 and TRBJ2-1; D may be TRBD1 or TRBD2 (5 bases each). Trimming removed 1 base at V and 9 bases at J, with 16 bases between. The V gene's germline CDR1 is DFQATT and CDR2 SNEGSKA (reference sequence). The CDR3 is 14 amino acids.

This clonotype was counted many times. This chain connects TRBV7-2 to TRBJ2-3; the match to TRBD2 covers 7 bases. V trimming: 2 bases; J trimming: 0 bases; junction bases outside the gene matches: 2. Germline values: CDR1 SGHTA, CDR2 FQGNSA. The CDR3 sequence is 15 residues long. The CDR3 is CASSLLAVSTDTQYF. The CDR3 coding sequence is TGTGCCAGCAGCTTACTAGCGGTTAGCACAGATACGCAGTATTTT.

This clonotype was seen only a few times. The rearrangement joins TRBV19 to TRBJ1-5; D is unresolved. Between the trimmed V and J ends, which lost 5 bases and 7 bases, there was a span of 15 bases. The CDR3 runs to 14 residues. The V gene's germline CDR1 is LNHDA and CDR2 SQIVND (reference sequence). The DNA of the CDR3 is TGTGCCAGTAGTCTCCCTGGAGGACGACAGCCCCAGCATTTT. It encodes CASSLPGGRQPQHF.

Points on this clonotype: A single base separates this from a much larger clone, so it may be a read error. The V and J genes are TRBV3-1 and TRBJ2-7; D unresolved. Per germline, CDR1 LGHDT and CDR2 YNNKEL (reference sequence). The length of the CDR3 is 12 residues. Trimming stripped 1 base from V and 6 bases from J, with 7 bases between. The CDR3 DNA reads as TGTGCCAGCAGCCAAGGGTCTGGCGAGCAGTACTTC. Protein: CASSQGSGEQYF.

This clonotype was seen a handful of times. This chain uses TRBV5-1 with TRBJ2-3; 7 positions agree with TRBD2. The CDR3 covers 16 residues. V shed 2 bases, J shed 2 bases, and the junction held 8 bases outside the gene matches. Germline loops: CDR1 SGHRS, CDR2 YFSETQ. The CDR3 spells CASSFTRGDFTDTQYF. In nucleotides, the CDR3 is TGCGCCAGCAGCTTCACTCGGGGGGACTTCACAGATACGCAGTATTTT.

A note on this clonotype: At one of its ends the junction is not consistent with the germline gene, which may arise from a read error. The rearrangement joins TRBV19 to TRBJ2-6, with a tentative D call TRBD1 (5 bases). Germline V CDR1 and CDR2: LNHDA, SQIVND (reference sequence). This CDR3 has 15 residues. CDR3 region: CANSPQRQGANVLTF. DNA for the CDR3: TGTGCCAATAGTCCTCAAAGACAGGGGGCCAACGTCCTGACTTTC.

This chain joins TRBV20-1 and TRBJ2-7, with 9 bases matching TRBD1. This CDR3 region has 13 residues. Germline values: CDR1 DFQATT, CDR2 SNEGSKA (reference sequence). V shed 5 bases, J shed 1 base, and the junction held 3 bases outside the gene matches. Here the CDR3 reads CSAAGQGSYEQYF. CDR3 in DNA: TGCAGTGCTGCGGGACAGGGTTCCTACGAGCAGTACTTC.

This clonotype has a handful of counts. V gene TRBV5-1 combines with J gene TRBJ2-5, with 8 bases identical to TRBD1. The V gene end was trimmed by 0 bases and the J gene end by 9 bases; junction bases not matched to a gene: 10. This CDR3 has 15 residues. The germline CDR1 and CDR2 sequences are SGHRS and YFSETQ. CDR3 nucleotide sequence: TGCGCCAGCAGCTTGGAGGACAGGGTTTGGGAGTCCCAGTACTTC. Protein sequence: CASSLEDRVWESQYF.

The rearrangement uses TRBV12-3 or TRBV12-4 and TRBJ1-6; 8 positions match TRBD1. After removal of 5 bases from V and 9 bases from J, the junction contained 6 bases not matched to a gene. The CDR3 is 14 residues long. The CDR3 here is CASSQQGVGSPLHF. The CDR3 nucleotides are TGTGCCAGCAGTCAACAGGGGGTGGGTTCACCCCTCCACTTT.

The sample holds many counts of this clonotype. This chain joins TRBV7-9 and TRBJ2-1, with 9 positions matching TRBD1. This CDR3 is built from 16 residues. V lost 5 bases, J lost 2 bases, and 7 bases stayed unmatched. Per the germline V gene, CDR1 is SEHNR and CDR2 is FQNEAQ (reference sequence). Here the CDR3 reads CASSPRDRVTYNEQFF. The CDR3 DNA reads TGTGCCAGCAGCCCCCGGGACAGGGTGACCTACAATGAGCAGTTCTTC.